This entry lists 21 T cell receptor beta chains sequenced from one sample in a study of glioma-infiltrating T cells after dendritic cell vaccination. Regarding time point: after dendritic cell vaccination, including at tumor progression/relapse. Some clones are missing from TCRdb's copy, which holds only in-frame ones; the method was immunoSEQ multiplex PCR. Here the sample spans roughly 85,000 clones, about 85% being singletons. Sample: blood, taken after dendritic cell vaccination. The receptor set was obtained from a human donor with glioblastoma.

Here the CDR3 reads CASIAGGSTDTQYF. The CDR3 DNA sequence: TGTGCCAGCATAGCGGGAGGGAGCACAGATACGCAGTATTTT. The J gene is TRBJ2-3, the V gene TRBV28; 11 bases match TRBD2. This CDR3 is built from 14 residues. Germline CDR1 reads MDHEN; CDR2 reads SYDVKM. The junction had 0 bases not matched to a gene; V was cut back by 7 bases and J by 0 bases.

In DNA, the CDR3 is TGTGCCAGCTTAAACCCCGGTGGGAACACTGAAGCTTTCTTT. Amino acids: CASLNPGGNTEAFF. The chain joins TRBV6-5 to TRBJ1-1; D not certain. V was shortened by 8 bases and J by 1 base, with 14 bases between the two germline ends. Germline CDR1 reads MNHEY; CDR2 reads SVGAGI. The CDR3 loop spans 14 amino acids.

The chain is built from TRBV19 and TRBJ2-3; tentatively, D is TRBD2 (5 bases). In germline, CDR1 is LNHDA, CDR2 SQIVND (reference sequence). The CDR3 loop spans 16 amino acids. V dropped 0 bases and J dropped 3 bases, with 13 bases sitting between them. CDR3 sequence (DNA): TGTGCCAGTAGTATAGATTGGCTAGCAAGAACAGATACGCAGTATTTT. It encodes CASSIDWLARTDTQYF. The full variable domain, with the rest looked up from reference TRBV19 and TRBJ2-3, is DGGITQSPKYLFRKEGQNVTLSCEQNLNHDAMYWYRQDPGQGLRLIYYSQIVNDFQKGDIAEGYSVSREKKESFPLTVTSAQKNPTAFYLCASSIDWLARTDTQYFGPGTRLTVL.

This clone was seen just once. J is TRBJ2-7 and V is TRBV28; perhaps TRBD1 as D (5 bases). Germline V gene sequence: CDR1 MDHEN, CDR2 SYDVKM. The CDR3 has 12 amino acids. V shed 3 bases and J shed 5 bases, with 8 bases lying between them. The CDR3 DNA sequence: TGTGCCAGCAGTTTTGGCAGGGACGAGCAGTACTTC. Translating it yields CASSFGRDEQYF.

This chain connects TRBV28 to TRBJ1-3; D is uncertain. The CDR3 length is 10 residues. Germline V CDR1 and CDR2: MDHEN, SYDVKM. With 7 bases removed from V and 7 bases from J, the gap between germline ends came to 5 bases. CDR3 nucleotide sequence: TGTGCCAGCACCCTCAACACCATATATTTT. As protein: CASTLNTIYF.

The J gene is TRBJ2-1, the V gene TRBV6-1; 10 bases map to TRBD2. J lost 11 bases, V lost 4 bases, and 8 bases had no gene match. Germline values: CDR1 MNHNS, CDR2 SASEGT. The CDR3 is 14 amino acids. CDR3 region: CASSGSSGGDKQFF. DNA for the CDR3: TGTGCCAGCAGTGGTTCTAGCGGGGGAGACAAGCAGTTCTTC.

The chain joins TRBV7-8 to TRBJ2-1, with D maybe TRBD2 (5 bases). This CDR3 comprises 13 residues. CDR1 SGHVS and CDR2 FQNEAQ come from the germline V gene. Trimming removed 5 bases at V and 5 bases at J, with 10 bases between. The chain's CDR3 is CASSPSGDNEQFF. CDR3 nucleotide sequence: TGTGCCAGCAGCCCGAGCGGAGACAATGAGCAGTTCTTC.

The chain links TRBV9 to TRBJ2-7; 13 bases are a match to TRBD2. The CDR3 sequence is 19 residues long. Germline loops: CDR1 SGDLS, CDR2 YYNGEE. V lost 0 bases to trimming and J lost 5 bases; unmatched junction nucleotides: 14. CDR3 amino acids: CASSVDGRTSGRPLDEQYF. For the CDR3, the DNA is TGTGCCAGCAGCGTAGATGGGCGGACTAGCGGGAGACCCTTGGACGAGCAGTACTTC.

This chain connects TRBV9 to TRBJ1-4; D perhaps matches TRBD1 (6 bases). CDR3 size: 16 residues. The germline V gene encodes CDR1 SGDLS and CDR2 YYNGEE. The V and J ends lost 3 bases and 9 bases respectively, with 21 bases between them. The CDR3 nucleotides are TGTGCCAGCAGCGGGAGTCGGACAGTGCGGTGTAAAAAACTGTTTTTT. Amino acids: CASSGSRTVRCKKLFF.

CDR3: CATQTSGTVAGELFF. DNA for the CDR3: TGTGCCACCCAGACTAGCGGGACTGTAGCCGGGGAGCTGTTTTTT. V and J are TRBV6-5 and TRBJ2-2; TRBD2 aligns across 11 bases. Germline V gene lookup returns CDR1 MNHEY and CDR2 SVGAGI. J lost 6 bases, V lost 10 bases, and 10 bases had no gene match. This CDR3 contains 15 residues.

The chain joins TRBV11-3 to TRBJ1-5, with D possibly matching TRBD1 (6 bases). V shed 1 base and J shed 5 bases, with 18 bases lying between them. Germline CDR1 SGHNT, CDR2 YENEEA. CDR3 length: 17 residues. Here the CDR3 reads CASSLVMVRGKDQPQHF. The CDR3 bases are TGTGCCAGCAGCTTAGTGATGGTCAGGGGAAAAGATCAGCCCCAGCATTTT.

CDR3 protein: CASSLVAEAYEQYF. CDR3 DNA: TGTGCCAGCAGCTTAGTCGCAGAAGCCTACGAGCAGTACTTC. J is TRBJ2-7 and V is TRBV7-8, with unresolved D. V gave up 1 base and J gave up 2 bases, with 9 bases separating them. CDR3 length: 14 residues. Germline V gene data show CDR1 as SGHVS and CDR2 as FQNEAQ.

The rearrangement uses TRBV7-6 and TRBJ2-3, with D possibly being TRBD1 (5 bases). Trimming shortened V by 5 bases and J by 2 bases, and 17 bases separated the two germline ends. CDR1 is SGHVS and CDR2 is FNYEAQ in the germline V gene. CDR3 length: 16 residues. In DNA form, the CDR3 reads TGTGCCAGCAGCCTCCAGAAGGACACCGCCACAGATACGCAGTATTTT. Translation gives CASSLQKDTATDTQYF.

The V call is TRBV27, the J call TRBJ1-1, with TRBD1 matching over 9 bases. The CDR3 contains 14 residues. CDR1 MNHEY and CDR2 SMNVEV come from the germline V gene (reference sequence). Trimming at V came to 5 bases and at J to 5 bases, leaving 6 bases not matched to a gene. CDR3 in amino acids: CASSQTGGSTEAFF. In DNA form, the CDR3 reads TGTGCCAGCAGTCAAACAGGGGGCTCGACTGAAGCTTTCTTT.

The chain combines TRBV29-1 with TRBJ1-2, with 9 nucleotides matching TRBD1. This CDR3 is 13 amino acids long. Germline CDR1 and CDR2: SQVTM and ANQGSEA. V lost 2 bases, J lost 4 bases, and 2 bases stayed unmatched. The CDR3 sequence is CSVETGGFYGYTF. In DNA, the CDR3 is TGCAGCGTTGAAACAGGGGGCTTCTATGGCTACACCTTC.

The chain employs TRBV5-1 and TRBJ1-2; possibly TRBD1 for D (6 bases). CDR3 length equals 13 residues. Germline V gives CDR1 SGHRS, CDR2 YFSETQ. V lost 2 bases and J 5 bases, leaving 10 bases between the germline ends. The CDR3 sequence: CASSFGGRYGYTF. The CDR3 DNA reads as TGCGCCAGCAGCTTCGGGGGGCGATATGGCTACACCTTC.

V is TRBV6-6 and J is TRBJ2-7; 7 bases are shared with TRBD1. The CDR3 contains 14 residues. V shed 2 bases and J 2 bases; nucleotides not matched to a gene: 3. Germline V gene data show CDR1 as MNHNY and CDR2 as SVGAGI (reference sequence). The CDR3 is CASSYNQGAYEQYF. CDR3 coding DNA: TGTGCCAGCAGTTACAATCAGGGGGCCTACGAGCAGTACTTC.

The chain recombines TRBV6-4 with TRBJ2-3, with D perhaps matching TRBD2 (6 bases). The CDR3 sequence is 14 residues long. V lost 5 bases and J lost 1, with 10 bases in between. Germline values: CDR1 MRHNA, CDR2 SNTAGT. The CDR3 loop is CASSLGGGTDTQYF. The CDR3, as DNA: TGTGCCAGCAGTCTGGGCGGGGGCACAGATACGCAGTATTTT.

CDR3 loop: CASSQGDRAYEQYF. For the CDR3, the DNA is TGCGCCAGCAGCCAAGGGGACAGAGCCTACGAGCAGTACTTC. The genes are TRBV4-1 and TRBJ2-7, with 7 bases that match TRBD1. CDR3 length: 14 amino acids. Germline lookup yields CDR1 MGHRA and CDR2 YSYEKL. V dropped 1 base and J dropped 2; count of bases not matched to a gene: 2.

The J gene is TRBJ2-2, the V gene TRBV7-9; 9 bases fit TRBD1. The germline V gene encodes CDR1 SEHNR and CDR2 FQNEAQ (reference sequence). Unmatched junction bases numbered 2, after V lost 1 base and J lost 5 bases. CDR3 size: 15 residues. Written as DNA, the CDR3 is TGTGCCAGCAGCTTAGACAGGGGGCTAACCGGGGAGCTGTTTTTT. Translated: CASSLDRGLTGELFF.

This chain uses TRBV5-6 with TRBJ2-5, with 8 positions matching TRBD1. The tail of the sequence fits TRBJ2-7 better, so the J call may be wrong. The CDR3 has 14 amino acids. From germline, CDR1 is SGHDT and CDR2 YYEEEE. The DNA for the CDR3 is TGTGCCAGCAGCTTGGAACAGGGGGTCTACGAGCAGTACTTC. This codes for CASSLEQGVYEQYF.